The TCR beta chain under discussion was sequenced for a study of HIV-infected patients and healthy controls. TCRdb analysed the 5' RACE reads with MiXCR anew, one entry per CDR3 protein. The sample includes some 19,000 distinct CDR3 sequences, 16% of them seen just once. Between the trimmed V and J ends, which lost 1 base and 0 bases, there was a span of 6 bases. Germline assignment: CDR1 SGHAT and CDR2 FQNNGV. There are 15 residues in the CDR3. This rearrangement joins TRBV11-2 to TRBJ2-2; a weak D match, TRBD2 (6 bases). The sequence was collected from a human donor in good health. Sequenced material: CD8+ T cells from blood. CDR3 in DNA: TGTGCCAGCAGCTTAGGCGGGGCGAACACCGGGGAGCTGTTTTTT. This encodes CASSLGGANTGELFF.